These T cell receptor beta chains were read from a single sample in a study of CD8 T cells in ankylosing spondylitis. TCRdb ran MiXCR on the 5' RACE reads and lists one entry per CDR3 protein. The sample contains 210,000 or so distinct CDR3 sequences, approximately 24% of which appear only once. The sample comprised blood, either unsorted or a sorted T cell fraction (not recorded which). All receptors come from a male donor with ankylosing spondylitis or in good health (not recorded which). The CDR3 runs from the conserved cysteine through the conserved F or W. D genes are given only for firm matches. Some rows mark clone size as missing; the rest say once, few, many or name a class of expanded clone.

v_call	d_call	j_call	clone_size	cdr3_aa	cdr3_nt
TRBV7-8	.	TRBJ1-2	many	CASSLAKFGYTF	TGTGCCAGCAGCTTAGCGAAGTTTGGCTACACCTTC
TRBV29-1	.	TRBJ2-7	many	CSVGETASYEQYF	TGCAGCGTTGGCGAGACAGCCTCCTACGAGCAGTACTTC
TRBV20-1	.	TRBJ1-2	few	CSARDLGRGYDGYTF	TGCAGTGCTAGAGATCTTGGCAGGGGATATGATGGCTACACCTTC
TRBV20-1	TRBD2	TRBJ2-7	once	CSARNGREGRYEQYF	TGCAGTGCTAGAAACGGGCGGGAGGGTCGCTACGAGCAGTACTTC
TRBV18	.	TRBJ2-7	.	CASSPQQGLYDEQYF	TGTGCCAGCTCACCACAGCAGGGGCTGTATGACGAGCAGTACTTC
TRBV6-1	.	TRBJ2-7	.	CASRGPQREGGYEQYF	TGTGCCAGCAGGGGACCTCAGCGGGAAGGGGGCTACGAGCAGTACTTC
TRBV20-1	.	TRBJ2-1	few	CSASDTNNEQFF	TGCAGTGCTAGTGACACAAACAATGAGCAGTTCTTC
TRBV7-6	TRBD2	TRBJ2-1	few	CASSLGLAHEPGDEQFF	TGTGCCAGCAGCTTAGGACTAGCCCACGAACCCGGCGATGAGCAGTTCTTC
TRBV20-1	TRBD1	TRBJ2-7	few	CSAGGQGYYEQYF	TGCAGTGCTGGGGGACAGGGGTACTACGAGCAGTACTTC
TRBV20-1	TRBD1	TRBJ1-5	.	CSALTGGNNQPQHF	TGCAGTGCTTTGACAGGGGGTAACAATCAGCCCCAGCATTTT
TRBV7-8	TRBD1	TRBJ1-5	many	CASHPDRGDSNQPQHF	TGTGCCAGCCATCCGGACAGGGGGGATAGCAATCAGCCCCAGCATTTT
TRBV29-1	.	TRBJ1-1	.	CSVLSGQNTEAFF	TGCAGCGTTCTGTCAGGACAGAACACTGAAGCTTTCTTT
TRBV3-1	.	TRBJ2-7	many	CASSQGVGAAQYF	TGTGCCAGCAGCCAAGGCGTTGGCGCGGCGCAGTACTTC
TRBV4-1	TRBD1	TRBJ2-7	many	CASSRGGLGQGTHEQYF	TGCGCCAGCAGCCGGGGCGGTTTGGGACAGGGGACCCACGAGCAGTACTTC
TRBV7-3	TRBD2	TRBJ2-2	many	CASGRAAGELFF	TGTGCCAGCGGGAGGGCAGCCGGGGAGCTGTTTTTT
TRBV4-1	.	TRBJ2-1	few	CASSQDRFPLNFYNEQFF	TGCGCCAGCAGCCAAGATCGATTCCCCTTAAATTTCTACAATGAGCAGTTCTTC
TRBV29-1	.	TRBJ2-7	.	CSVAPTGSYEQYF	TGCAGCGTTGCGCCCACAGGGTCCTACGAGCAGTACTTC
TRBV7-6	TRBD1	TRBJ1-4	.	CASSPRRGTGDEKLFF	TGTGCCAGCAGCCCTCGGAGGGGGACAGGGGACGAAAAACTGTTTTTT
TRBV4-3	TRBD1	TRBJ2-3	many	CASSQDRTGGNTDTQYF	TGCGCCAGCAGCCAAGATCGGACAGGGGGAAACACAGATACGCAGTATTTT
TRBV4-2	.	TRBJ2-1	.	CASSLAGGASRNEQFF	TGTGCCAGCAGCCTGGCTGGGGGCGCCTCCCGCAATGAGCAGTTCTTC
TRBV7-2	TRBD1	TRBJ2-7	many	CASRDGTGSYEQYF	TGTGCCAGCAGAGATGGGACAGGGAGCTACGAGCAGTACTTC
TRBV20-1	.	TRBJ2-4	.	CSASHQGPKNIQYF	TGCAGTGCTTCCCATCAGGGGCCCAAAAACATTCAGTACTTC
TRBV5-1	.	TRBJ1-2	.	CASSQAGIDFGGYTF	TGCGCCAGCAGCCAAGCCGGGATCGACTTTGGGGGCTACACCTTC
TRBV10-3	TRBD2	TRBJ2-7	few	CAISGGSGRAGEQYF	TGTGCCATCAGTGGTGGTAGCGGGAGGGCCGGCGAGCAGTACTTC
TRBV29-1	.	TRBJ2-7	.	CSVGSGFEQYF	TGCAGCGTGGGGAGTGGGTTCGAGCAGTACTTC
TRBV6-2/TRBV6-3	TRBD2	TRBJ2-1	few	CASSSGASGRPFIAYNEQFF	TGTGCCAGCAGTTCCGGGGCTAGCGGGAGGCCGTTCATCGCCTACAATGAGCAGTTCTTC
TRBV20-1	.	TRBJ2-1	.	CSASPGNWNNEQFF	TGCAGTGCCTCGCCGGGTAATTGGAACAATGAGCAGTTCTTC
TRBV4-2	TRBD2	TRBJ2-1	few	CASSQGAGGTYNEQFF	TGTGCCAGCAGCCAAGGGGCGGGAGGGACCTACAATGAGCAGTTCTTC
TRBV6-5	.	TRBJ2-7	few	CASKRDGNEQYF	TGTGCCAGCAAGAGGGACGGGAACGAGCAGTACTTC
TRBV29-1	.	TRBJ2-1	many	CSVDWGLVGIGSYNEQFF	TGCAGCGTTGATTGGGGGCTAGTTGGGATCGGGTCCTACAATGAGCAGTTCTTC
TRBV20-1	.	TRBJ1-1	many	CSAIEGGNTEAFF	TGCAGTGCCATAGAGGGGGGGAACACTGAAGCTTTCTTT
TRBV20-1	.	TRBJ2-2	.	CSARDRQNTGELFF	TGCAGTGCTAGAGATCGCCAGAACACCGGGGAGCTGTTTTTT
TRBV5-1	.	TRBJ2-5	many	CASSFLGQETQYF	TGCGCCAGCAGCTTCCTGGGACAAGAGACCCAGTACTTC
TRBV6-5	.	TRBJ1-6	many	CASSYLDLGSPLHF	TGTGCCAGCAGTTACCTCGATTTAGGCTCACCCCTCCACTTT
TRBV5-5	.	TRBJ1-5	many	CASSLVMAGPNQPQHF	TGTGCCAGCAGCTTGGTTATGGCAGGACCCAATCAGCCCCAGCATTTT
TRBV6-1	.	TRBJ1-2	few	CASSPYGQIVANYGYTF	TGTGCCAGCAGCCCTTACGGACAGATTGTAGCTAACTATGGCTACACCTTC
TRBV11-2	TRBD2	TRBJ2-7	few	CASSLGVGGLAGVYEQYF	TGTGCCAGCAGCTTAGGGGTCGGTGGTCTAGCGGGAGTGTACGAGCAGTACTTC
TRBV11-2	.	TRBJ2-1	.	CASSRSQNNEQFF	TGTGCCAGCAGCCGATCACAGAACAATGAGCAGTTCTTC
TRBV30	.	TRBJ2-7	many	CAWHRAYEQYF	TGTGCCTGGCATAGGGCCTACGAGCAGTACTTC
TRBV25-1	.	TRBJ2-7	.	CASRTESEQYF	TGTGCCAGTAGGACAGAAAGCGAGCAGTACTTC
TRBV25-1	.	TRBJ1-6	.	CASSSGAAYNSPLHF	TGTGCCAGCAGTTCGGGGGCAGCTTATAATTCACCCCTCCACTTT
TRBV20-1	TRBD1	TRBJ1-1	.	CSPGQGSDTEAFF	TGCAGTCCCGGACAGGGCTCGGACACTGAAGCTTTCTTT
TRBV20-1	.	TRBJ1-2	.	CSGFEAVGFGGYPF	TGCAGTGGATTTGAGGCGGTGGGGTTCGGTGGCTACCCCTTC
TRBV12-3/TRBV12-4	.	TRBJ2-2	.	CASRPARAGELFF	TGTGCCAGCAGACCGGCCCGGGCCGGGGAGCTGTTTTTT
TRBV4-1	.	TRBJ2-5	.	CASSQGTTPTLGTQYF	TGCGCCAGCAGCCAAGGCACCACGCCCACCCTTGGGACCCAGTACTTC
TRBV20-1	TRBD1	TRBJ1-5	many	CSARPGQGFNQPQHF	TGCAGTGCTAGGCCGGGACAGGGCTTCAATCAGCCCCAGCATTTT
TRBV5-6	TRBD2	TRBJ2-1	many	CASSRFGGLAGASYNEQFF	TGTGCCAGCAGCCGGTTCGGGGGGCTAGCGGGAGCATCCTACAATGAGCAGTTCTTC